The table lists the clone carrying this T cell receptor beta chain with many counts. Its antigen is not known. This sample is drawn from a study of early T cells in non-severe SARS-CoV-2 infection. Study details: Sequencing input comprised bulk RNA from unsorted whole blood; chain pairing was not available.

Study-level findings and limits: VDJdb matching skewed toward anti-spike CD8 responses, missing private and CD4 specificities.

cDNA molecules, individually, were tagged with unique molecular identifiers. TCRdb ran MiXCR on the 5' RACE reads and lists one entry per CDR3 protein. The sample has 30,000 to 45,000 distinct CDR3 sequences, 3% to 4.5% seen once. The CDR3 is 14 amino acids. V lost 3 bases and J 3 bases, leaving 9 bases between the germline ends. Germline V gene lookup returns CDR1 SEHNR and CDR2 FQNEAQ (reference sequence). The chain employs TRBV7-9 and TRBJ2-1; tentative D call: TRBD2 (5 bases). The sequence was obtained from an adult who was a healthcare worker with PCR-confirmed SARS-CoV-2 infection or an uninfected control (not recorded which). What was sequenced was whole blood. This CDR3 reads CASSFHGDYNEQFF. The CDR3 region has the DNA TGTGCCAGCAGCTTTCACGGGGACTACAATGAGCAGTTCTTC.